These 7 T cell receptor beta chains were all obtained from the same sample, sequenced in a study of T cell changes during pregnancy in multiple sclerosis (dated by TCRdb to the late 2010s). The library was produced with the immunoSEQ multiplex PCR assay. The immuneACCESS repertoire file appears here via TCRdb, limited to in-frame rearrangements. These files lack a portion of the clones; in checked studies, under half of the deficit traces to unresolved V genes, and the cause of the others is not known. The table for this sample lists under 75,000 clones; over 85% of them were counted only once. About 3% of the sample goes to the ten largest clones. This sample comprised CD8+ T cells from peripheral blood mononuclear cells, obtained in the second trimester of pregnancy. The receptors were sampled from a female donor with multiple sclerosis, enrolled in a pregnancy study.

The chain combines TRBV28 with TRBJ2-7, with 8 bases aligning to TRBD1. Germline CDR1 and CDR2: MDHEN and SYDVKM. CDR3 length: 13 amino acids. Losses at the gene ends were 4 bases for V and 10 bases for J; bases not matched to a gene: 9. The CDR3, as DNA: TGTGCCAGCAGTTCGGACAGGGACCATGGTCAGTACTTC. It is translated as CASSSDRDHGQYF. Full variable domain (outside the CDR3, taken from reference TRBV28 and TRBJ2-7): DVKVTQSSRYLVKRTGEKVFLECVQDMDHENMFWYRQDPGLGLRLIYFSYDVKMKEKGDIPEGYSVSREKKERFSLILESASTNQTSMYLCASSSDRDHGQYFGPGTRLTVT.

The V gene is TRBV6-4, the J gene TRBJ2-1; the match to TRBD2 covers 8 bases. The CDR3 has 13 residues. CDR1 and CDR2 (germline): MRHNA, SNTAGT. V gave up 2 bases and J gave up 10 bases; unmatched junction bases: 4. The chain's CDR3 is CASSDSGSDEQFF. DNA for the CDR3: TGTGCCAGCAGTGACAGCGGGAGCGACGAGCAGTTCTTC.

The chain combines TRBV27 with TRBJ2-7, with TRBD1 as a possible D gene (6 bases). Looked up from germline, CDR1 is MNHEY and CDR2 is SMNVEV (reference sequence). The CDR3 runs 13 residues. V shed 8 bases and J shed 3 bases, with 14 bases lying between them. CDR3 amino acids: CASPWGHIYEQYF. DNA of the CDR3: TGTGCCAGCCCCTGGGGACACATCTACGAGCAGTACTTC.

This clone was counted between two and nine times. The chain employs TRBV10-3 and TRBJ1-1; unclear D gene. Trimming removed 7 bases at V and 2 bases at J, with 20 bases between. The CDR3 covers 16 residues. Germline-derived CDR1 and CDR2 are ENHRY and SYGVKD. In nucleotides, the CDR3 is TGTGCCATCACCCAAACGGTCGTCAGAGGAAACACTGAAGCTTTCTTT. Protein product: CAITQTVVRGNTEAFF.

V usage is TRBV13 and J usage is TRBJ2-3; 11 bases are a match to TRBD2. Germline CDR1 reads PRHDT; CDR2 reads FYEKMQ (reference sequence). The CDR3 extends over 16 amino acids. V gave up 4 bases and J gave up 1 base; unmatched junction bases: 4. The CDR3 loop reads CASSYGTSGGTDTQYF. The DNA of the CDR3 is TGTGCCAGCAGCTACGGGACTAGCGGAGGCACAGATACGCAGTATTTT.

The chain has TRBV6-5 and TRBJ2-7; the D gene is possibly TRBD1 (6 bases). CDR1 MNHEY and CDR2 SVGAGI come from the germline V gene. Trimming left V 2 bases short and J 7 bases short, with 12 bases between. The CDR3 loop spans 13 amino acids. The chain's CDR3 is CASSYARGEEQYF. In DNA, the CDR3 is TGTGCCAGCAGTTACGCCAGGGGTGAGGAGCAGTACTTC.

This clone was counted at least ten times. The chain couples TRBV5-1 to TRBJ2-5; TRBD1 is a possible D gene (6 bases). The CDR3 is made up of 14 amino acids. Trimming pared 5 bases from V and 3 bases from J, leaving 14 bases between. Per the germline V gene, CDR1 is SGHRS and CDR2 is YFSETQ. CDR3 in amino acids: CASRLDRRKETQYF. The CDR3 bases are TGCGCCAGCAGACTGGACAGACGAAAAGAGACCCAGTACTTC. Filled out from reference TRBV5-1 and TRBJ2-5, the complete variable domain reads KAGVTQTPRYLIKTRGQQVTLSCSPISGHRSVSWYQQTPGQGLQFLFEYFSETQRNKGNFPGRFSGRQFSNSRSEMNVSTLELGDSALYLCASRLDRRKETQYFGPGTRLLVL.